These 5 T cell receptor beta chains share one sample of origin, sequenced in a study of CD8 T cells in Susac syndrome. Reverse transcription of 0.5 to 1 ug RNA was performed with random hexamers. MiXCR was run by TCRdb on the immunoSEQ multiplex PCR reads, yielding one entry per CDR3 protein. The data hold roughly 120,000 distinct CDR3 sequences, with more than 80% observed a single time. Sequenced material: CD8+ T cells from PBMCs. All receptors derive from a human donor with multiple sclerosis.

The chain links TRBV4-1 to TRBJ1-5; D is perhaps TRBD1 (5 bases). The germline V gene encodes CDR1 MGHRA and CDR2 YSYEKL. The CDR3 has 15 amino acids. Trimming shortened V by 0 bases and J by 4 bases, and 10 bases separated the two germline ends. CDR3 region: CASSQDPRANQPQHF. In DNA form, the CDR3 reads TGCGCCAGCAGCCAAGACCCCAGGGCGAATCAGCCCCAGCATTTT.

The rearrangement joins TRBV14 to TRBJ2-3; 7 nucleotides line up with TRBD1. J was trimmed by 1 base and V by 2 bases; bases with no gene match: 3. Germline lookup yields CDR1 SGHDN and CDR2 FVKESK. This CDR3 has 15 residues. Written as DNA, the CDR3 is TGTGCCAGCAGCCAACAGGGGACAGGCACAGATACGCAGTATTTT. Protein product: CASSQQGTGTDTQYF.

The chain carries TRBV12-3 or TRBV12-4 and TRBJ1-2; the D is unclear. The CDR3 length is 13 residues. Trimming took off 3 bases at V and 1 base at J, with 6 bases between the two ends. The CDR3 reads CASSLRGNYGYTF. Here the CDR3 DNA reads TGTGCCAGCAGTTTGCGGGGTAACTATGGCTACACCTTC.

The J gene is TRBJ2-7, the V gene TRBV7-8, with 7 bases matching TRBD1. Germline V gives CDR1 SGHVS, CDR2 FQNEAQ. CDR3 size: 15 residues. V shed 6 bases, J shed 3 bases, and the junction held 11 bases outside the gene matches. CDR3 sequence: CASRQRRGTVYEQYV. CDR3 coding DNA: TGTGCCAGCAGGCAAAGAAGGGGGACAGTCTACGAGCAGTACGTC.

This clonotype was picked up one time. The chain is built from TRBV23-1 and TRBJ2-7; 7 bases are a match to TRBD1. TRBV23-1 is noted as an ORF with a role that remains uncertain. This CDR3 contains 14 residues. V trimming: 1 base; J trimming: 5 bases; junction bases outside the gene matches: 5. CDR3 DNA sequence: TGCGCCAGCAGTCAATGCGCAGGGGGACACGAGCAGTACTTC. It codes for CASSQCAGGHEQYF.